The subject of this entry is one TCR beta chain. The clone's antigen remains unknown. Within one base of it there is no much larger clone, and no base qualities were kept. Patients with a history of autoimmune disease or receiving systemic immunosuppression were excluded from the trial. Peripheral blood for TCR sequencing was collected from all dose cohorts at baseline, on cycle 4 day 1, and on cycle 7 day 1. Samples came from an open-label, multicenter, first-in-human phase I dose-escalation trial of ivuxolimab. The trial enrolled adults with locally advanced or metastatic head and neck squamous cell, hepatocellular, melanoma or renal cell carcinoma. Before TCR sequencing, CD4+ and CD8+ T cells were separately sorted from peripheral blood. This record belongs to a study of OX40 agonist ivuxolimab in advanced cancers. Notes on the research overall: Ivuxolimab was an agonistic, fully human IgG2 monoclonal antibody directed against OX40 (CD134), a costimulatory receptor. Intravenous ivuxolimab was administered to patients every 2 weeks at six dose levels: 0.01, 0.1, 0.3, 1.5, 3 and 10 mg/kg. Among the roughly 52 dose-escalation patients, about 19 had hepatocellular carcinoma, around 15 melanoma, 9 renal cell carcinoma and 9 head and neck cancer. In the dose-escalation cohort, more than 75% of patients were male, and the mean age was around 60 years, with a range of about 23 to 90. Patients were allowed to have had prior anti-PD-1, anti-PD-L1 or anti-CTLA-4 therapy, and approximately 39% of the dose-escalation patients had been treated with checkpoint inhibitors. Partial responses were achieved by three dose-escalation patients, of whom one had hepatocellular carcinoma and two had cutaneous melanoma. Peripheral TCRbeta sequencing aimed to test whether ivuxolimab altered TCR sequence diversity and caused clonal T-cell expansion. The paper describes the monotherapy dose-escalation part (N of about 52 patients) of the phase I trial of ivuxolimab. Findings and caveats that apply to the study as a whole: Antigen specificity was not determined for the clonally expanded peripheral T cells. At doses of 0.1 to 3.0 mg/kg, clonal expansion of both CD4+ and CD8+ blood T cells was observed from baseline to week 6. Low levels of normalized T-cell clonal expansion were also shown by some nonresponding patients. On average, CD8+ T cells showed more expanded clones than CD4+ T cells after ivuxolimab. In the 0.1-3.0 mg/kg groups, partial responders had among the lowest normalized peripheral clonal expansion, particularly in CD8+ T cells.

Genomic DNA was extracted from sorted cells for sequencing of the TCRbeta CDR3 region. The immunoSEQ Assay was used to sequence the TCRbeta CDR3 regions. Here the immuneACCESS table is served through TCRdb, limited to in-frame sequences with V and J called. Missing clones are a known gap in these copies; in checked studies unresolved V genes cover under half, and the rest lacks a known reason. The sample table lists approximately 88,000 clones, 88% of them with a count of one. The ten largest make up about 0.3% of the sample. CDR1 and CDR2 (SNHLY, FYNNEI) derive from the germline V gene. Between the V and J ends, shortened by 4 bases and 0 bases respectively, the junction contains 10 bases. The CDR3 starts with the cysteine, ends with the phenylalanine, and has 15 residues. Only CDR3 DNA is held: 45 bases, read in frame from base 1.

This receptor chain uses TRBV2 and TRBJ1-3, and TRBD1 may be the D gene, going by 6 matching bases. The source material was CD4+ or CD8+ T cells sorted from blood, sampled in a trial of the OX40 agonist ivuxolimab. The origin of this receptor is an adult with an advanced solid tumor such as melanoma, head and neck, liver or kidney cancer. The nucleotide sequence reads TGTGCCAGCAGTGCCCAACAGGGCTCTGGAAACACCATATATTTT. The encoded protein is CASSAQQGSGNTIYF.